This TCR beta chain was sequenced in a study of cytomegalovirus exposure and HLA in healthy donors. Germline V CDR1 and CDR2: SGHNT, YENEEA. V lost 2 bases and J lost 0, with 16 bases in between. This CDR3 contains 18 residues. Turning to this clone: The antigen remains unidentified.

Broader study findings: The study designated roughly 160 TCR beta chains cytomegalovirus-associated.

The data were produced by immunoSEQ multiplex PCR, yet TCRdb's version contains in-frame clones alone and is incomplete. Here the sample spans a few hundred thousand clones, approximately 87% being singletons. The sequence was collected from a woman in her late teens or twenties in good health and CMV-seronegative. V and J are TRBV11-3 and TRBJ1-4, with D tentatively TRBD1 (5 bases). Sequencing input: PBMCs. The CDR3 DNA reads TGTGCCAGCAGCTTACCCTGGACAAGGAAGGCAACTAATGAAAAACTGTTTTTT. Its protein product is CASSLPWTRKATNEKLFF.